Listed below are T cell receptor beta chains from one sample, sequenced in a study of molecular identifiers for immune sequencing clone quantification. TCRdb itself ran the PCR reads through MiXCR, one entry per CDR3 protein. The sample has roughly 100,000 distinct CDR3 sequences; around 30% are singletons. The specimen sequenced was naive CD8+ T cells from blood, with Jurkat cell RNA spiked in. These receptors all stem from a human donor in good health. Some libraries in this study had Jurkat cell RNA spiked in. Both conserved end residues are part of each CDR3. Only some rows state a clone size, as once, few, many or a class for expanded clones.

v_call clone_size cdr3_aa
TRBV12-5 few CASGLDYSTDTQYF
TRBV12-3/TRBV12-4 . CASTKLAAQETQYF
TRBV7-2 many CASSSGLIRYEQYF
TRBV2 . CASSEPILVGPNTQYF
TRBV18 few CASSPNALYEGSSYEQYF
TRBV12-5 few CASGLVLTSGRNTGELFF
TRBV27 . CASSPGQGTMNTEAFF
TRBV5-1 many CASSLVREETQYF
TRBV20-1 few CSASTPGQASNYGYTF
TRBV7-8 . CASSPDIAINTGELFF